The 15 T cell receptor beta chains listed next were all sequenced from one sample in a study of CD8 T cells in ankylosing spondylitis. Via MiXCR, TCRdb re-called the 5' RACE reads, giving one row per CDR3 protein. The data hold just under 350,000 distinct CDR3 sequences, with 14% to 15% observed a single time. Sequenced: blood, either unsorted or a sorted T cell fraction (not recorded which). These TCRs come from a male donor with ankylosing spondylitis or in good health (not recorded which).

A note on this clonotype: The junction does not match germline at one end; this may be a read error. The chain joins TRBV11-2 to TRBJ2-5; 7 bases match TRBD1. This CDR3 spans 15 amino acids. CDR1 and CDR2 from the germline V gene are SGHAT and FQNNGV. Here the CDR3 DNA reads TGTGCCAGCAGCTTAGGGACAGGTTCAAGAGAGGCCCAGTACTTC. This gives the protein CASSLGTGSREAQYF.

The V gene is TRBV12-3 or TRBV12-4, the J gene TRBJ2-5; D ambiguous. Trimming shortened V by 6 bases and J by 2 bases, and 13 bases separated the two germline ends. This CDR3 spans 14 amino acids. This CDR3 is CASSRRSEQETQYF. The CDR3 DNA is TGTGCCAGCAGCCGAAGGAGCGAACAAGAGACCCAGTACTTC.

The rearrangement uses TRBV3-1 and TRBJ2-1; D possibly corresponds to TRBD2 (5 bases). V lost 4 bases and J lost 6, with 10 bases in between. Per the germline V gene, CDR1 is LGHDT and CDR2 is YNNKEL (reference sequence). The CDR3 length is 13 residues. CDR3 in amino acids: CASSLVSGNEQFF. The CDR3 DNA reads TGTGCCAGCAGCCTAGTAAGCGGCAATGAGCAGTTCTTC.

This clonotype was seen more than once but under ten times. The CDR3 loop reads CASRPPGGGTEAFF. CDR3 in DNA: TGCGCCAGCCGCCCTCCGGGGGGCGGCACTGAAGCTTTCTTT. V gene TRBV5-1 combines with J gene TRBJ1-1; maybe TRBD1 (6 bases). Trimming took 7 bases from V and 4 from J, leaving 17 bases between them. The germline V gene has CDR1 SGHRS and CDR2 YFSETQ. The CDR3 is 14 residues long.

Only a few counts were recorded for this clonotype. The chain recombines TRBV20-1 with TRBJ1-3, with D perhaps TRBD1 (6 bases). Trimming took 0 bases from V and 3 from J, leaving 9 bases between them. The germline V gene has CDR1 DFQATT and CDR2 SNEGSKA (reference sequence). This CDR3 comprises 14 residues. This CDR3 reads CSARETRGGNTIYF. Here the CDR3 DNA reads TGCAGTGCTAGAGAAACCAGGGGTGGAAACACCATATATTTT.

V and J are TRBV7-9 and TRBJ1-1; 8 bases fit TRBD1. The CDR3 consists of 15 residues. Germline CDR1 SEHNR, CDR2 FQNEAQ (reference sequence). The trim removed 5 bases at V and 8 bases at J, leaving 13 bases unmatched. CDR3 sequence: CASSGQGAFSREAFF. CDR3 DNA: TGTGCCAGCAGCGGGCAGGGGGCCTTTTCGCGAGAAGCTTTCTTT.

This clonotype was seen ten or more times. V is TRBV29-1 and J is TRBJ2-1, with 11 bases aligning to TRBD1. Germline loops: CDR1 SQVTM, CDR2 ANQGSEA. The CDR3 has 13 amino acids. The trim removed 5 bases at V and 9 bases at J, leaving 6 bases unmatched. Here the CDR3 DNA reads TGCAGCGTTTGGGGACAGGGGGTAGGTGAGCAGTTCTTC. Translated: CSVWGQGVGEQFF.

This chain uses TRBV11-3 with TRBJ2-7, with 7 bases aligning to TRBD2. V dropped 4 bases and J dropped 5; count of bases not matched to a gene: 11. Per the germline V gene, CDR1 is SGHNT and CDR2 is YENEEA. The CDR3 length is 15 residues. This CDR3 is CASSSTGLDTHEQYF. Written as DNA, the CDR3 is TGTGCCAGCAGCTCGACCGGACTAGATACTCACGAGCAGTACTTC. The whole variable domain, remainder taken from reference TRBV11-3 and TRBJ2-7, is EAGVVQSPRYKIIEKKQPVAFWCNPISGHNTLYWYLQNLGQGPELLIRYENEEAVDDSQLPKDRFSAERLKGVDSTLKIQPAELGDSAVYLCASSSTGLDTHEQYFGPGTRLTVT.

The chain combines TRBV24-1 with TRBJ2-5, with 11 bases identical to TRBD1. The V gene end was trimmed by 4 bases and the J gene end by 4 bases; junction bases not matched to a gene: 7. The CDR3 runs 16 residues. Germline V lookup: CDR1 KGHDR, CDR2 SFDVKD. CDR3 DNA: TGTGCCACCAGTGACTCCGGGACAGGGGGATTAGAGACCCAGTACTTC. It specifies CATSDSGTGGLETQYF.

The sample holds one count of this clonotype. The chain joins TRBV5-1 to TRBJ1-5; TRBD1 is a possible D gene (5 bases). Germline CDR1 and CDR2: SGHRS and YFSETQ. Trimming stripped 5 bases from V and 7 bases from J, with 13 bases between. The CDR3 spans 13 residues. In nucleotides, the CDR3 is TGCGCCAGCAGGGAATCCGGGGACCAGCCCCAGCATTTT. Its translation is CASRESGDQPQHF.

This clonotype was observed a handful of times. This rearrangement joins TRBV11-2 to TRBJ2-7; TRBD2 might be the D (5 bases). Germline CDR1 SGHAT, CDR2 FQNNGV. There are 13 residues in the CDR3. V lost 5 bases and J lost 2, with 10 bases in between. The CDR3 DNA follows: TGTGCCAGCAGCCGCACGGGGACCTACGAGCAGTACTTC. Translated: CASSRTGTYEQYF.

The sample holds a few counts of this clonotype. Here the CDR3 DNA reads TGTGCCAGCAGCGCCGGGGGCATAGAAGAGACCCAGTACTTC. Its protein product is CASSAGGIEETQYF. This chain connects TRBV9 to TRBJ2-5; either TRBD1 or TRBD2 may supply D (6 bases each). Germline CDR1 reads SGDLS; CDR2 reads YYNGEE. The CDR3 runs to 14 residues. V shed 3 bases and J shed 3 bases, with 12 bases lying between them.

This chain connects TRBV10-3 to TRBJ2-2; D uncertain. This CDR3 spans 14 amino acids. From germline, CDR1 is ENHRY and CDR2 SYGVKD. V was pared by 7 bases and J by 8 bases, with 17 bases between. CDR3 sequence: CAIKGTLETGELFF. The CDR3 DNA reads TGTGCCATCAAGGGTACTTTGGAAACTGGGGAGCTGTTTTTT.

The gene calls are TRBV2 and TRBJ2-3, with 13 bases identical to TRBD2. CDR1 SNHLY and CDR2 FYNNEI come from the germline V gene. After removal of 1 base from V and 5 bases from J, the junction contained 12 bases not matched to a gene. The CDR3 runs 19 residues. The CDR3 bases are TGTGCCAGCAGTGAAGGGACTAGCGGGGGAAACCCTCGGGTAGATACGCAGTATTTT. Protein product: CASSEGTSGGNPRVDTQYF.

There are a few counts of this clonotype. The genes are TRBV12-3 or TRBV12-4 and TRBJ1-1; 7 bases agree with TRBD1. With 5 bases clipped from V and 4 bases from J, the junction kept 10 bases outside the gene matches. The CDR3 has 15 residues. This CDR3 is CASSAGGVLGTEAFF. CDR3 sequence (DNA): TGTGCCAGCAGTGCAGGGGGAGTGTTAGGCACTGAAGCTTTCTTT.